The present T cell receptor (beta chain) was sequenced within a study of blood T cell repertoires in COVID-19. Across the study: Acute and convalescent COVID-19 samples came from the United States, Italy and Spain. PBMCs, B-cell-depleted T cells, or T cells provided the cDNA or gDNA that made up the material.

Measured with immunoSEQ multiplex PCR; TCRdb has only the in-frame clones, and not every one. The sample records around 130,000 clones, 70% to 85% being singletons. The sequencing input was peripheral blood. This clonotype was sampled from a woman in her fifties or sixties with acute or convalescent COVID-19.

The CDR3 DNA is TGTGCCATCCCTCGATGGGACAGAAAGTACCAAGAGACCCAGTACTTC. Translation gives CAIPRWDRKYQETQYF. The chain employs TRBV19 and TRBJ2-5; 7 nucleotides align to TRBD1. Germline CDR1 and CDR2: LNHDA and SQIVND (reference sequence). The V segment lost 10 bases and the J segment 0 bases; nucleotides outside the gene matches: 14. This CDR3 contains 16 residues.